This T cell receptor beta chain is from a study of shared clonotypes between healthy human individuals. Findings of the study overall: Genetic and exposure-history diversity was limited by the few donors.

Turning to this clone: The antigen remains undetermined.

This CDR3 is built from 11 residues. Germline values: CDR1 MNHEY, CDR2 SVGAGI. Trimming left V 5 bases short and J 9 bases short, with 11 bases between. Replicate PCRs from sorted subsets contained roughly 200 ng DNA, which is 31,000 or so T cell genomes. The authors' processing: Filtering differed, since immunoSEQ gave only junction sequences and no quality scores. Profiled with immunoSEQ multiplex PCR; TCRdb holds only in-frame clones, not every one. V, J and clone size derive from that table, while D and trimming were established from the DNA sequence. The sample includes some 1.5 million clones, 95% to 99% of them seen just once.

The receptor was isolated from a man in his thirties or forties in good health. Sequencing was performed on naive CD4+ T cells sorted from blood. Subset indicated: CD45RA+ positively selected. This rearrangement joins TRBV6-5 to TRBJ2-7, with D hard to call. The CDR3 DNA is TGTGCCAGCAGTGAGCCTATGGTGCAGTACTTC. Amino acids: CASSEPMVQYF.